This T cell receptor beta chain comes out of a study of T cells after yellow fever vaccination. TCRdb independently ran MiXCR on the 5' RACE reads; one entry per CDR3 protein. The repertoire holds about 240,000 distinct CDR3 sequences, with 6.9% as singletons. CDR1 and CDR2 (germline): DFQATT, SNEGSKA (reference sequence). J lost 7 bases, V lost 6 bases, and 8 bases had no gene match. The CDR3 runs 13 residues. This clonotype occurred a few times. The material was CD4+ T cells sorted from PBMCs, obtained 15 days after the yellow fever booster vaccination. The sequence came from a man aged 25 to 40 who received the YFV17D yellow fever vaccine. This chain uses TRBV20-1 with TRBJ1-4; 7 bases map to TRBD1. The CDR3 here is CSAPQQGTEKLFF. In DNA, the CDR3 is TGCAGTGCACCTCAACAGGGGACTGAAAAACTGTTTTTT.